Shown below are 2 T cell receptor beta chains from a single sample sequenced in a study of CD8+ T cells in alopecia areata. RNA was isolated and reverse transcribed to cDNA, the sequencing template. The repertoire was sequenced with immunoSEQ multiplex PCR; TCRdb's copy has only in-frame clones and lacks some. Of tens of thousands of clones in the sample, under 60% were seen once. Treatment indicated: oral pan-JAK inhibitor, 5-10 mg twice daily. The sequenced sample was CD8+ T cells sorted from blood, obtained at roughly week 36, from a patient treated with tofacitinib. The receptors derive from a human donor with alopecia areata.

The rearrangement links TRBV9 to TRBJ1-2; D gene unclear. V was pared by 4 bases and J by 10 bases, with 17 bases between. Germline V gives CDR1 SGDLS, CDR2 YYNGEE. CDR3 length: 13 amino acids. The DNA for the CDR3 is TGTGCCAGCAGCCAGACCGACCTAAATGACTACACCTTC. Encoded protein: CASSQTDLNDYTF.

The rearrangement links TRBV28 to TRBJ2-7; no definite D call. Trimming cost V 4 bases and J 2 bases, with 18 bases left between them. This CDR3 has 16 residues. The V gene's germline CDR1 is MDHEN and CDR2 SYDVKM. This CDR3 is CASSSPRQVSPYEQYF. CDR3 nucleotide sequence: TGTGCCAGCAGTTCCCCCCGGCAGGTGTCCCCCTACGAGCAGTACTTC.